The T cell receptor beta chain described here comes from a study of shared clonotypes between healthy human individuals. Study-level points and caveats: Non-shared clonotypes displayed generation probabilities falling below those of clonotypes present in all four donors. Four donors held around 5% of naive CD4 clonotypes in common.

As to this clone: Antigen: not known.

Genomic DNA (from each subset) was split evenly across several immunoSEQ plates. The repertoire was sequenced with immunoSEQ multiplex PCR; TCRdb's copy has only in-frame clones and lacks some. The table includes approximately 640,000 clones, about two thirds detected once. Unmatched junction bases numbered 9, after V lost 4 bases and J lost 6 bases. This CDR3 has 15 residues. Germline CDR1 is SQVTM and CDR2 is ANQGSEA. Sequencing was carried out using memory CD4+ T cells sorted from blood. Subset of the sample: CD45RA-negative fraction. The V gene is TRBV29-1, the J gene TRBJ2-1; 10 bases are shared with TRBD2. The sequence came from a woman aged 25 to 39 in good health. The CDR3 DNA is TGCAGCGTTGCCACCCCTAGCGGGAGCAGCAATGAGCAGTTCTTC. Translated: CSVATPSGSSNEQFF.